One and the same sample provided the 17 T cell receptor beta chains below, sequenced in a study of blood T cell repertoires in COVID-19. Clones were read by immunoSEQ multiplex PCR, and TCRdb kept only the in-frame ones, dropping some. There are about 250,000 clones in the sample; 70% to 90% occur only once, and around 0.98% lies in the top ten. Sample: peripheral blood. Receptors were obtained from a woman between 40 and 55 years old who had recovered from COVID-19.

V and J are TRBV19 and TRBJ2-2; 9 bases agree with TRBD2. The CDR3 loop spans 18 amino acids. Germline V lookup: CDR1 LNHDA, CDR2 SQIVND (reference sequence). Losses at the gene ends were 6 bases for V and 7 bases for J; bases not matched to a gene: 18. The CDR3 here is CASSPPRLAVPFLGELFF. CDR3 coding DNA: TGTGCCAGTAGCCCCCCCAGACTAGCGGTACCCTTCCTCGGGGAGCTGTTTTTT.

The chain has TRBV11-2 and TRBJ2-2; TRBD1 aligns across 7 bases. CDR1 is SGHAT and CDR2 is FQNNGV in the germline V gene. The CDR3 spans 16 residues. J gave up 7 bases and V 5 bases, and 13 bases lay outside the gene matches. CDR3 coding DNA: TGTGCCAGCAGCCTCCGGGACAGTGGGCCCGGCGGGGAGCTGTTTTTT. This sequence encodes CASSLRDSGPGGELFF.

The CDR3 DNA is TGTGCCAGCAGTTACGGGGCCGGGCCGTACGAGCAGTACTTC. It codes for CASSYGAGPYEQYF. The chain combines TRBV6-2 or TRBV6-3 with TRBJ2-7, with D possibly being TRBD1 (5 bases). The CDR3 has 14 amino acids. V dropped 2 bases and J dropped 4 bases, with 12 bases sitting between them. In germline, CDR1 is MNHEY, CDR2 SVGEGT.

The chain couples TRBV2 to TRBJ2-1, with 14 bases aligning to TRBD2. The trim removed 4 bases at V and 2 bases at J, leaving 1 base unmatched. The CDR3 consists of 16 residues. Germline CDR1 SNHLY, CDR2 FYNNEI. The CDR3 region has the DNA TGTGCCAGCAGTGGGACTAGCGGGAGGCCCTACAATGAGCAGTTCTTC. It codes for CASSGTSGRPYNEQFF.

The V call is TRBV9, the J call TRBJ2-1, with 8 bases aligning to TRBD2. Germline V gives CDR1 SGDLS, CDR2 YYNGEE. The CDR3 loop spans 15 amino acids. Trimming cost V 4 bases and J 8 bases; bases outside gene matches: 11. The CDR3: CASSPRTSPYDEQFF. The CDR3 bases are TGTGCCAGCAGCCCCCGGACTAGCCCTTACGATGAGCAGTTCTTC. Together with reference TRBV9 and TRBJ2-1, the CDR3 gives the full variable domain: DSGVTQTPKHLITATGQRVTLRCSPRSGDLSVYWYQQSLDQGLQFLIQYYNGEERAKGNILERFSAQQFPDLHSELNLSSLELGDSALYFCASSPRTSPYDEQFFGPGTRLTVL.

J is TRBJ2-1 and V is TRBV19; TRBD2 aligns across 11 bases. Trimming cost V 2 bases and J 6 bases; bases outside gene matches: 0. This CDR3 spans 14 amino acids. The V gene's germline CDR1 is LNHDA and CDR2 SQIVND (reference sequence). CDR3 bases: TGTGCCAGTAGTATACTAGCGGGAGGCAATGAGCAGTTCTTC. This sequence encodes CASSILAGGNEQFF.

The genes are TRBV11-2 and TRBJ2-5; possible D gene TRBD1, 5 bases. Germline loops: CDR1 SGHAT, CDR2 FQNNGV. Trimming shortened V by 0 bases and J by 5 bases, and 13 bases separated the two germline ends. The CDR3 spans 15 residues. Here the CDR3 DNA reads TGTGCCAGCAGCTTAGATGATCAGGGTTGGGAGACCCAGTACTTC. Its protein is CASSLDDQGWETQYF.

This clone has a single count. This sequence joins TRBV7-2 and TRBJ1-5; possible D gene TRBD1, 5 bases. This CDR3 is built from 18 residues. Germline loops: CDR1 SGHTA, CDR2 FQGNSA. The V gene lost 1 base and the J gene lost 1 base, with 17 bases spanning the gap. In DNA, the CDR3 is TGTGCCAGCAGCTTAGTTGGGGGGGGGTCCTTAAGCAATCAGCCCCAGCATTTT. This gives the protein CASSLVGGGSLSNQPQHF.

CDR3 sequence: CASSLGDRNEKLFF. Written as DNA, the CDR3 is TGTGCCAGCAGCTTGGGGGACAGAAACGAAAAACTGTTTTTT. The chain recombines TRBV5-4 with TRBJ1-4; 7 bases map to TRBD1. J was trimmed by 8 bases and V by 0 bases; bases with no gene match: 4. Germline lookup yields CDR1 SGHNT and CDR2 YYREEE (reference sequence). CDR3 length: 14 amino acids.

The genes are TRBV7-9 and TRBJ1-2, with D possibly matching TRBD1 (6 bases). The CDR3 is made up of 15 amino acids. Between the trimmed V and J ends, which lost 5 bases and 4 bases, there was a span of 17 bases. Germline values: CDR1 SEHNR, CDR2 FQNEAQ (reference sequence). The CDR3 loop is CASSPGAGGAYGYTF. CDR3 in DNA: TGTGCCAGCAGCCCTGGGGCCGGGGGGGCCTATGGCTACACCTTC.

The CDR3 nucleotides read TGTGCCAGCAGCCCCACTAGCGACAGGACCAACGGTTACACCTTC. Translated, it gives CASSPTSDRTNGYTF. The chain is built from TRBV7-9 and TRBJ1-2; possibly TRBD1 for D (6 bases). The V and J ends lost 5 bases and 11 bases respectively, with 24 bases between them. CDR3 length: 15 amino acids. Germline V CDR1 and CDR2: SEHNR, FQNEAQ (reference sequence).

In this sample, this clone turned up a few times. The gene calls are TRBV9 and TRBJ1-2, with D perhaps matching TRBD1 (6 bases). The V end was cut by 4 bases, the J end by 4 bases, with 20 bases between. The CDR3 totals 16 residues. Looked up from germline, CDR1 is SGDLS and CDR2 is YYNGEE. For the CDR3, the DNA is TGTGCCAGCAGCCCCACGGGGGGGGCGCGGGCCTATGGCTACACCTTC. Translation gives CASSPTGGARAYGYTF. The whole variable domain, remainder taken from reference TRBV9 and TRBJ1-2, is DSGVTQTPKHLITATGQRVTLRCSPRSGDLSVYWYQQSLDQGLQFLIQYYNGEERAKGNILERFSAQQFPDLHSELNLSSLELGDSALYFCASSPTGGARAYGYTFGSGTRLTVV.

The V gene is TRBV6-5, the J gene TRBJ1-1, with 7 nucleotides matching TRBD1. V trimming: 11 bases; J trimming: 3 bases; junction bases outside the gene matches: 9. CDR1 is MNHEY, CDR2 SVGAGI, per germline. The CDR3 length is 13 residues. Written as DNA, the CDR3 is TGTGCCGCAGAAGGGGGCGCGGACACTGAAGCTTTCTTT. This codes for CAAEGGADTEAFF.

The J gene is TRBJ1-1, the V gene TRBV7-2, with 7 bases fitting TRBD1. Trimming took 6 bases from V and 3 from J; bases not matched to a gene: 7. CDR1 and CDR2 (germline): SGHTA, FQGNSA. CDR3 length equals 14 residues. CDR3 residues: CASRRDRVDTEAFF. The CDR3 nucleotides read TGTGCCAGCAGGAGAGACAGGGTGGACACTGAAGCTTTCTTT. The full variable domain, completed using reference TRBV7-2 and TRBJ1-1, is GAGVSQSPSNKVTEKGKDVELRCDPISGHTALYWYRQSLGQGLEFLIYFQGNSAPDKSGLPSDRFSAERTGGSVSTLTIQRTQQEDSAVYLCASRRDRVDTEAFFGQGTRLTVV.

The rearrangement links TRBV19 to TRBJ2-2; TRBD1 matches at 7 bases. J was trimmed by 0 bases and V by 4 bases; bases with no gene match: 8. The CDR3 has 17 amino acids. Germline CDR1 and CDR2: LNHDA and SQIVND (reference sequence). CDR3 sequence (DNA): TGTGCCAGTAGTACCTGGACAGGCCGAGCGAACACCGGGGAGCTGTTTTTT. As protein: CASSTWTGRANTGELFF.

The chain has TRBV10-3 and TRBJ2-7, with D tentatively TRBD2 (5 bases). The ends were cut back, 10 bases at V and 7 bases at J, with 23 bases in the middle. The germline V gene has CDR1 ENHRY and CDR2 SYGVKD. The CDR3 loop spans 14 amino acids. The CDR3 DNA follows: TGTGCCACCGGGGATCCAGCCCGCTTGGAAGAGCAGTACTTC. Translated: CATGDPARLEEQYF.

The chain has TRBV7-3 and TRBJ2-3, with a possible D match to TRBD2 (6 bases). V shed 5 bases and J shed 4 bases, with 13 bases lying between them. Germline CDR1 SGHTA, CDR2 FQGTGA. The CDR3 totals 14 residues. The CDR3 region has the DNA TGTGCCAGCAGCCCAACGGGAGCCCCAGATACGCAGTATTTT. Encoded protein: CASSPTGAPDTQYF. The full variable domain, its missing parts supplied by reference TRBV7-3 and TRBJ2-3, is GAGVSQTPSNKVTEKGKYVELRCDPISGHTALYWYRQSLGQGPEFLIYFQGTGAADDSGLPNDRFFAVRPEGSVSTLKIQRTERGDSAVYLCASSPTGAPDTQYFGPGTRLTVL.